This T cell receptor beta chain came from a study of blood T cell repertoires in COVID-19. The CDR3 consists of 15 residues. Germline loops: CDR1 MDHEN, CDR2 SYDVKM. The V gene end was trimmed by 5 bases and the J gene end by 5 bases; junction bases not matched to a gene: 7. Seattle's cohort entered during active infection and was followed longitudinally. This table comes from immunoSEQ multiplex PCR, and its TCRdb copy is limited to in-frame clones, with some not included. The sample has some 140,000 clones, approximately 85% seen once. The V gene is TRBV28, the J gene TRBJ1-5; 9 nucleotides match TRBD1. Sequenced material: peripheral blood. This sequence was found in a man between 60 and 70 years old with COVID-19, enrolled during active disease. The CDR3 sequence is CASSPSGTGYQPQHF. The DNA for the CDR3 is TGTGCCAGCAGTCCCAGCGGGACAGGGTATCAGCCCCAGCATTTT. Drawing the rest from reference TRBV28 and TRBJ1-5, the complete variable domain is DVKVTQSSRYLVKRTGEKVFLECVQDMDHENMFWYRQDPGLGLRLIYFSYDVKMKEKGDIPEGYSVSREKKERFSLILESASTNQTSMYLCASSPSGTGYQPQHFGDGTRLSIL.